A selection of T cell receptor beta chains follows, all from one sample in a study of T cells in Graves' hyperthyroidism and ophthalmopathy. MiXCR was run by TCRdb on the multiplex PCR reads, yielding one entry per CDR3 protein. The table has about 330,000 distinct CDR3 sequences, roughly 15% seen once; the top ten hold about 37%. Material: blood. These receptors were collected from a woman between 40 and 55 years old with Graves' ophthalmopathy. The CDR3 runs from the conserved cysteine through the conserved F or W. The D gene is left open where the match is weak. Where a row states a size, it is once, few, many or the class of an expanded clone; other rows omit it.

V gene	D gene	J gene	clone size	CDR3 protein	CDR3 DNA
TRBV6-1	.	TRBJ2-3	many	CASRVTDTQYF	TGTGCCAGCAGGGTTACAGATACGCAGTATTTT
TRBV3-1	TRBD2	TRBJ2-7	few	CASSPGTSGHYEQYF	TGTGCCAGCAGCCCCGGGACTAGCGGACACTACGAGCAGTACTTC
TRBV5-1	.	TRBJ1-1	many	CASSLDGGGTEAFF	TGCGCCAGCAGCTTGGATGGAGGGGGAACTGAAGCTTTCTTT
TRBV12-3/TRBV12-4	.	TRBJ1-3	many	CASSTGTPGNTIYF	TGTGCCAGCAGTACCGGGACACCTGGAAACACCATATATTTT
TRBV10-3	.	TRBJ2-1	many	CAIGGYNEQFF	TGTGCCATCGGGGGGTACAATGAGCAGTTCTTC
TRBV14	.	TRBJ1-3	few	CASSQAGGNTIYF	TGTGCCAGCAGCCAAGCGGGGGGAAACACCATATATTTT
TRBV11-2	.	TRBJ2-7	many	CASSLVAGFLTYEQYF	TGTGCCAGCAGCTTAGTCGCAGGGTTCCTCACCTACGAGCAGTACTTC
TRBV2	.	TRBJ1-5	.	CASSPQGPLDQPQHF	TGTGCCAGCAGTCCCCAGGGCCCATTGGATCAGCCCCAGCATTTT
TRBV28	TRBD1	TRBJ1-6	many	CASRTMGQGFGSPLHF	TGTGCCAGCAGGACCATGGGACAGGGGTTTGGATCACCCCTCCACTTT
TRBV10-3	.	TRBJ1-3	few	CAISSGNTIYF	TGCGCCATCAGCTCTGGAAACACCATATATTTT
TRBV5-4	.	TRBJ1-1	few	CASSSTRGTEAFF	TGTGCCAGCAGCTCGACTCGGGGGACTGAAGCTTTCTTT
TRBV20-1	.	TRBJ1-4	few	CSATTDTNEKLFF	TGCAGTGCCACTACGGATACTAATGAAAAACTGTTTTTT
TRBV6-1	.	TRBJ2-1	few	CASSEFGGEQFF	TGTGCCAGCAGTGAATTTGGCGGTGAGCAGTTCTTC
TRBV28	.	TRBJ2-3	many	CASSPIFSLFPDTQYF	TGTGCCAGCAGCCCCATATTCTCACTCTTTCCAGATACGCAGTATTTT
TRBV13	TRBD1	TRBJ1-2	.	CASIKTGENYGYTF	TGTGCCAGCATTAAGACAGGGGAAAACTATGGCTACACCTTC
TRBV11-3	.	TRBJ2-7	many	CASSATRGEQYF	TGTGCCAGCAGCGCGACTAGAGGCGAGCAGTACTTC
TRBV20-1	TRBD1	TRBJ2-6	few	CSARDHRGVSGANVLTF	TGCAGTGCTAGAGATCACAGGGGAGTCTCTGGGGCCAACGTCCTGACTTTC
TRBV30	.	TRBJ1-2	many	CAWSGRYYGYTF	TGTGCCTGGAGTGGGAGGTACTATGGCTACACCTTC
TRBV19	TRBD1	TRBJ1-2	.	CASNDRGRDYGYTF	TGTGCCAGTAATGACAGGGGACGGGACTATGGCTACACCTTC
TRBV29-1	.	TRBJ2-3	many	CSVGRDTQYF	TGCAGCGTTGGGAGAGATACGCAGTATTTT
TRBV13	TRBD1	TRBJ2-7	many	CASSNWDRYYEQYF	TGTGCCAGCAGCAACTGGGACAGATACTACGAGCAGTACTTC
TRBV7-6	.	TRBJ1-1	.	CASSLGAKLNTEAFF	TGTGCCAGCAGCTTAGGTGCCAAATTGAACACTGAAGCTTTCTTT
TRBV20-1	.	TRBJ1-2	few	CSARGQLREGYTF	TGCAGTGCTAGAGGACAGCTTCGGGAAGGCTACACCTTC
TRBV5-8	TRBD1	TRBJ2-7	many	CASSLRGRDEQYF	TGTGCCAGCAGCTTGAGGGGGCGAGACGAGCAGTACTTC
TRBV6-6	.	TRBJ2-3	many	CASSYGHSVGTDTQYF	TGTGCCAGCAGTTACGGGCACTCGGTGGGCACAGATACGCAGTATTTT
TRBV12-3/TRBV12-4	.	TRBJ2-7	.	CASSFGYSYEQYF	TGTGCCAGCAGTTTCGGGTACTCCTACGAGCAGTACTTC
TRBV25-1	TRBD2	TRBJ2-5	many	CASSAGLAGAGGGTQYF	TGTGCCAGCAGCGCCGGACTAGCGGGAGCAGGGGGGGGGACCCAGTACTTC
TRBV3-1	.	TRBJ2-2	.	CASSQALESVGGELFF	TGTGCCAGCAGCCAAGCCCTGGAAAGCGTCGGCGGGGAGCTGTTTTTT
TRBV14	TRBD2	TRBJ2-2	.	CASSHRLAGGGMKNTGELFF	TGTGCCAGCAGCCATCGACTAGCGGGAGGTGGGATGAAGAACACCGGGGAGCTGTTTTTT
TRBV28	.	TRBJ2-4	many	CASSPRGTLAKNIQYF	TGTGCCAGCAGCCCTCGTGGTACACTAGCCAAAAACATTCAGTACTTC
TRBV6-6	TRBD1	TRBJ1-5	many	CASSYGGTGVVNQPQHF	TGTGCCAGCAGTTACGGGGGGACAGGGGTTGTCAATCAGCCCCAGCATTTT
TRBV11-2	TRBD2	TRBJ2-3	many	CASSLFLAGAGDTQYF	TGTGCCAGCAGCTTATTCCTAGCGGGAGCGGGAGATACGCAGTATTTT
TRBV28	.	TRBJ1-4	many	CASSLQGTSQYLFF	TGTGCCAGCAGTTTACAGGGCACCTCTCAATATCTGTTTTTT
TRBV6-1	.	TRBJ2-1	many	CASSLLANSYNEQFF	TGTGCCAGCAGTCTTCTAGCAAACTCCTACAATGAGCAGTTCTTC
TRBV20-1	.	TRBJ2-5	.	CSAAAGGETQYF	TGCAGTGCCGCCGCAGGCGGCGAGACCCAGTACTTC
TRBV19	.	TRBJ2-5	.	CASSTGGGGGLQYF	TGTGCCAGTAGCACCGGTGGGGGTGGGGGACTTCAGTACTTC
TRBV4-1	.	TRBJ2-1	.	CASSRAPGGRGNNEQFF	TGCGCCAGCAGCCGAGCACCTGGGGGGCGGGGGAACAATGAGCAGTTCTTC
TRBV11-2	.	TRBJ2-1	.	CASSPLKGGRKFYNEQFF	TGTGCCAGCAGCCCCCTCAAGGGCGGGCGAAAATTCTACAATGAGCAGTTCTTC
TRBV4-2	.	TRBJ1-5	.	CASSNTFYQPQHF	TGTGCCAGCAGCAATACCTTCTATCAGCCCCAGCATTTT
TRBV24-1	.	TRBJ2-3	.	CATSENHWATHTDTQYF	TGTGCCACCAGTGAAAACCATTGGGCCACCCACACAGATACGCAGTATTTT
TRBV2	TRBD1	TRBJ2-7	many	CASSETPGQIYEQYF	TGTGCCAGCAGTGAGACGCCGGGACAGATCTACGAGCAGTACTTC
TRBV19	.	TRBJ1-2	many	CASSIIGSGYTF	TGTGCCAGTAGTATAATTGGGAGTGGCTACACCTTC
TRBV12-3/TRBV12-4	TRBD2	TRBJ2-2	once	CASRWTSGNTGELFF	TGTGCCAGCAGGTGGACTAGCGGTAACACCGGGGAGCTGTTTTTT
TRBV7-9	TRBD1	TRBJ2-7	many	CASSPGQGDYEQYF	TGTGCCAGCAGCCCGGGACAGGGAGATTACGAGCAGTACTTC
TRBV7-2	.	TRBJ2-1	few	CASSLEGGSNDEQFF	TGTGCCAGCAGCTTAGAGGGGGGGTCAAACGATGAGCAGTTCTTC
TRBV7-8	.	TRBJ2-3	many	CASSLAWGERGTDTQYF	TGTGCCAGCAGCTTAGCTTGGGGGGAGAGGGGCACAGATACGCAGTATTTT
TRBV20-1	.	TRBJ2-1	many	CSASTLAQQFF	TGCAGTGCTAGTACGCTAGCGCAGCAGTTCTTC